This TCR beta chain was recorded in a study of T cell responses to AZD1222 COVID-19 vaccine (dated by TCRdb to the early 2020s). About the investigation overall: Because spike-specific TCR depth and breadth did not differ between the two schedules, AZD1222 recipients who got a second dose at roughly 4 weeks were pooled with those who got a second dose at roughly 12 weeks. A total of approximately 240 trial participants underwent TCR sequencing, of whom roughly 210 had received two doses of AZD1222 and about 25 had received two doses of the MenACWY control vaccine. Trial participants were enrolled by age into subgroups of 18-55, 56-69 and 70-plus years, and around 150, 29 and 61 TCR-sequenced participants, respectively, were included in these subgroups.

The CDR3 regions of human TCRbeta chains were subjected to immunosequencing. The authors processed their data as follows. TCRs in the repertoires were matched against a reference library of SARS-CoV-2-specific TCRs that had been generated with the MIRA antigen-specificity platform. Breadth meant the fraction of unique TCRs that were SARS-CoV-2-associated, whereas depth meant the fraction of total T cells that were SARS-CoV-2-associated. Each spike-specific TCR was assigned to its reactive spike region and to a CD4 or CD8 class using the MIRA data. Log10-transformed breadth and depth values were compared by one-way ANOVA with Sidak's multiple comparisons tests. Held by TCRdb, this immuneACCESS table contains in-frame sequences only and omits some clones. Under half of the omission traces to an unresolved V gene where checked; the cause of the rest is unknown. The D gene and trimming were derived from the DNA, and the V and J assignments and clone size from that table. The sample table shows roughly 180,000 clones, and almost 95% are seen once. Jointly, the top ten make up roughly 9.8% of the sample.

What the study reported, not specific to this receptor: Spike-specific TCR breadth and depth rose significantly after two AZD1222 doses compared with day 0 and with MenACWY recipients. Conclusions about previously exposed vaccinees are limited, since just five or six AZD1222 recipients were seropositive for SARS-CoV-2 at baseline. In the small 56-69-year group, the increase in depth fell short of significance, most likely because of low power. No day 14 peak-response samples were available, so repertoires were characterized only after the peak T cell response. CD4 TCRs associated with the vaccine covered the entire spike protein, and the dominant responses were in regions 160-218 and 743-854. Most participants were white British and females outnumbered males, and the authors suggested that clonal diversity may have been underestimated. Nearly half of unique spike-specific TCRs reportedly recognized epitopes outside regions mutated in the B.1.351 and B.1.1.7 variants.

This clone occurred a few times. There is no known antigen for this receptor. No clone much larger than this one lies a single base away; base qualities are absent. Per the publication, the time point label means: baseline before first vaccination. Samples from vaccinated people were obtained from the UK trials COV001 and COV002, which included a single-blind randomized controlled phase 2/3 trial of AZD1222 (ChAdOx1 nCoV-19) in healthy adults. For TCRbeta chain sequencing, PBMC samples from trial participants were taken at day 0 and at day 28 after the second dose. The material sequenced was peripheral blood, taken on day 0 of AZD1222 vaccination. The receptor's source is an adult in good health.

The DNA sequence is given as TGTGCCAGCAGTTTCACTACAGGGGGAGGTACTGAAGCTTTCTTT. It encodes CASSFTTGGGTEAFF. The V and J segments used are TRBV27 and TRBJ1-1; 8 central nucleotides agree with TRBD1. The CDR3 runs 15 amino acids, cysteine and phenylalanine included. Only the CDR3 DNA stays, 45 bases, in frame from base 1. Trimmed from V: 3 bases; trimmed from J: 5 bases; junction bases lacking a gene match: 8. For CDR1 and CDR2, the germline V gene (reference sequence) lists MNHEY and SMNVEV.